These 20 T cell receptor beta chains share one sample of origin, sequenced in a study of OX40 agonist ivuxolimab in advanced cancers. The protocol was immunoSEQ multiplex PCR, while the TCRdb copy is restricted to in-frame clones and leaves out a portion. This sample has about 36,000 clones, with more than 75% found just once. The sample in question was CD4+ or CD8+ T cells sorted from blood, obtained in a trial of the OX40 agonist ivuxolimab. Receptor source: an adult with an advanced solid tumor such as melanoma, head and neck, liver or kidney cancer.

The gene calls are TRBV6-1 and TRBJ1-6; TRBD1 agrees at 8 bases. The CDR3 is made up of 17 amino acids. Germline CDR1 and CDR2: MNHNS and SASEGT. V lost 3 bases to trimming and J lost 3 bases; unmatched junction nucleotides: 7. The CDR3 reads CASSEVPGGFYNSPLHF. For the CDR3, the DNA is TGTGCCAGCAGTGAGGTGCCAGGGGGCTTCTATAATTCACCCCTCCACTTT.

In the case of this clone: Other DNA sequences in this sample translate to the same CDR3. The chain combines TRBV7-8 with TRBJ2-5; D might be TRBD2 (6 bases). Germline loops: CDR1 SGHVS, CDR2 FQNEAQ. V was clipped by 1 base and J by 2 bases, with 14 bases between them. This CDR3 has 16 residues. The CDR3 loop reads CASSLGGVRAQETQYF. CDR3 DNA: TGTGCCAGCAGCTTAGGCGGGGTGAGAGCGCAAGAGACCCAGTACTTC. Full variable domain (remainder filled in from reference TRBV7-8 and TRBJ2-5): GAGVSQSPRYKVAKRGQDVALRCDPISGHVSLFWYQQALGQGPEFLTYFQNEAQLDKSGLPSDRFFAERPEGSVSTLKIQRTQQEDSAVYLCASSLGGVRAQETQYFGPGTRLLVL.

The chain joins TRBV5-5 to TRBJ1-4; D remains ambiguous. This CDR3 is 15 amino acids long. V lost 4 bases and J lost 0, with 10 bases in between. Germline CDR1 is SGHKS and CDR2 is YYEKEE (reference sequence). CDR3 nucleotides: TGTGCCAGCAGCGTGTACGGTACAACTAATGAAAAACTGTTTTTT. It specifies CASSVYGTTNEKLFF.

The count of this clone is one. This chain joins TRBV19 and TRBJ1-2; D remains unclear. Trimming stripped 5 bases from V and 8 bases from J, with 9 bases between. This CDR3 comprises 11 residues. Germline loops: CDR1 LNHDA, CDR2 SQIVND (reference sequence). CDR3 sequence: CASSVGEGYTF. DNA for the CDR3: TGTGCCAGTAGTGTCGGGGAAGGCTACACCTTC.

The chain joins TRBV9 to TRBJ1-1, with 7 bases that match TRBD1. V gave up 3 bases and J gave up 3 bases; unmatched junction bases: 5. The CDR3 consists of 14 residues. CDR1 is SGDLS and CDR2 is YYNGEE in the germline V gene. CDR3 sequence (DNA): TGTGCCAGCAGCGGAACGACAGGGTACACTGAAGCTTTCTTT. Translation gives CASSGTTGYTEAFF.

V and J are TRBV15 and TRBJ2-1; 7 bases line up with TRBD2. Germline V CDR1 and CDR2: LNHNV, YYDKDF (reference sequence). The CDR3 spans 14 residues. The J segment lost 8 bases and the V segment lost 0 bases, leaving 4 bases of the junction unmatched. The CDR3 reads CATSREAGVYEQFF. CDR3 bases: TGTGCCACCAGCAGAGAGGCGGGAGTCTATGAGCAGTTCTTC.

V usage is TRBV28 and J usage is TRBJ2-7; D may be TRBD2 (6 bases). The V and J ends lost 1 base and 4 bases respectively, with 17 bases between them. Germline V gene lookup returns CDR1 MDHEN and CDR2 SYDVKM. This CDR3 is 16 amino acids long. CDR3: CASSLFAGTGPYEQYF. The CDR3 DNA reads TGTGCCAGCAGTTTATTCGCGGGGACGGGCCCGTACGAGCAGTACTTC.

In its sample, this clone was seen a few times. The same CDR3 is also encoded by other DNA sequences in this sample. This chain links TRBV25-1 with TRBJ1-5; 9 bases line up with TRBD1. Germline trimming cut 4 bases from V and 1 base from J; bases unmatched to any gene: 5. CDR1 MGHDK and CDR2 SYGVNS come from the germline V gene. The CDR3 spans 16 residues. CDR3 in DNA: TGTGCCAGCAGTGGCCCGGGGACAGGGAGCAATCAGCCCCAGCATTTT. Amino acids: CASSGPGTGSNQPQHF.

The rearrangement links TRBV4-1 to TRBJ2-7; unclear D gene. V was clipped by 1 base and J by 2 bases, with 12 bases between them. CDR3 length: 15 amino acids. Germline CDR1 and CDR2: MGHRA and YSYEKL. CDR3 sequence reads: CASSQGTELAYEQYF. The CDR3 DNA sequence: TGCGCCAGCAGCCAAGGGACCGAACTGGCCTACGAGCAGTACTTC.

The chain employs TRBV13 and TRBJ1-2; D is uncertain. Germline-derived CDR1 and CDR2 are PRHDT and FYEKMQ (reference sequence). The CDR3 covers 15 residues. Trimming shortened V by 5 bases and J by 4 bases, and 17 bases separated the two germline ends. CDR3: CASSPSPIGFYGYTF. CDR3 sequence (DNA): TGTGCCAGCAGCCCTTCCCCCATCGGGTTCTATGGCTACACCTTC.

The chain recombines TRBV11-2 with TRBJ2-1; 8 bases align to TRBD1. In germline, CDR1 is SGHAT, CDR2 FQNNGV. The V segment lost 5 bases and the J segment 6 bases; nucleotides outside the gene matches: 9. CDR3 length: 15 amino acids. Here the CDR3 reads CASSPWTGPSNEQFF. CDR3 DNA: TGTGCCAGCAGCCCCTGGACAGGGCCGAGCAATGAGCAGTTCTTC.

This rearrangement joins TRBV5-6 to TRBJ2-5; no firm D call. Germline V CDR1 and CDR2: SGHDT, YYEEEE. The CDR3 is made up of 12 amino acids. Trimming shortened V by 2 bases and J by 3 bases, and 5 bases separated the two germline ends. Here the CDR3 reads CASSFVEETQYF. In DNA, the CDR3 is TGTGCCAGCAGCTTCGTAGAAGAGACCCAGTACTTC.

This clone was seen a handful of times. V usage is TRBV9 and J usage is TRBJ1-1, with D possibly being TRBD1 (5 bases). The CDR3 is 14 residues long. Trimming took 5 bases from V and 1 from J, leaving 12 bases between them. Per the germline V gene, CDR1 is SGDLS and CDR2 is YYNGEE. CDR3: CASRTGDSNTEAFF. The CDR3 DNA is TGTGCCAGCAGGACGGGGGACTCGAACACTGAAGCTTTCTTT.

This chain links TRBV4-2 with TRBJ1-2; D is unresolved. The CDR3 is 15 amino acids. With 1 base removed from V and 1 base from J, the gap between germline ends came to 10 bases. Germline CDR1 is LGHNA and CDR2 is YNFKEQ. The CDR3 DNA is TGTGCCAGCAGCCAAGGGGCCGGTCTTAACTATGGCTACACCTTC. Its translation: CASSQGAGLNYGYTF.

This rearrangement joins TRBV28 to TRBJ2-7; D gene uncertain. There are 13 residues in the CDR3. V gave up 7 bases and J gave up 0 bases, with 10 bases separating them. Germline V gene sequence: CDR1 MDHEN, CDR2 SYDVKM. Here the CDR3 reads CASTSPSSYEQYF. The CDR3 region has the DNA TGTGCCAGCACCTCGCCAAGCTCCTACGAGCAGTACTTC.

The chain carries TRBV7-9 and TRBJ2-7, with TRBD1 matching over 12 bases. CDR1 and CDR2 (germline): SEHNR, FQNEAQ (reference sequence). V lost 6 bases and J lost 7; bases outside the gene matches: 13. The CDR3 totals 16 residues. DNA for the CDR3: TGTGCCAGCAGATCTCTTCGGGGACAGGGGGCCGGGGAGCAGTACTTC. It translates to CASRSLRGQGAGEQYF.

As DNA, the CDR3 is TGTGCCAGCTCACCTCAACCAGGGGAGTGGGACGAGCAGTACTTC. Translated, it gives CASSPQPGEWDEQYF. This chain uses TRBV18 with TRBJ2-7; D is perhaps TRBD1 (6 bases). Germline loops: CDR1 KGHSH, CDR2 LQKENI. The CDR3 is 15 amino acids. Between the trimmed V and J ends, which lost 3 bases and 5 bases, there was a span of 17 bases.

The rearrangement links TRBV19 to TRBJ1-1, with D perhaps TRBD1 (6 bases). Trimming removed 2 bases at V and 8 bases at J, with 12 bases between. This CDR3 has 13 residues. The germline V gene encodes CDR1 LNHDA and CDR2 SQIVND (reference sequence). In DNA, the CDR3 is TGTGCCAGTAGTATAAAACCAGGGGCGGAAGCTTTCTTT. It codes for CASSIKPGAEAFF.

This sequence joins TRBV30 and TRBJ2-3; D remains unclear. V shed 3 bases and J shed 0 bases, with 22 bases lying between them. Looked up from germline, CDR1 is GTSNPN and CDR2 is SVGIG (reference sequence). The CDR3 has 18 residues. The DNA of the CDR3 is TGTGCCTGGAGCACCCACCTACTTATTATGTCTAGCACAGATACGCAGTATTTT. Protein sequence: CAWSTHLLIMSSTDTQYF.

V gene TRBV4-1 combines with J gene TRBJ2-7, with 13 bases that match TRBD2. The V segment lost 5 bases and the J segment 6 bases; nucleotides outside the gene matches: 10. Germline-derived CDR1 and CDR2 are MGHRA and YSYEKL. CDR3 size: 16 residues. The CDR3 protein is CASSDRLAGGFSEQYF. For the CDR3, the DNA is TGCGCCAGCAGCGACCGACTAGCGGGAGGATTCTCCGAGCAGTACTTC.